What follows describes a single TCR beta chain. Between the trimmed V and J ends, which lost 0 bases and 3 bases, there was a span of 15 bases. The CDR3 length is 16 residues. Germline CDR1 and CDR2: SGDLS and YYNGEE. Profiling relied on immunoSEQ multiplex PCR, and the TCRdb table lists in-frame clones only, not all of them. The table includes about 39,000 clones, nearly 90% detected once. These data come from a study of T cell changes during pregnancy in multiple sclerosis. The receptor comes from a female donor with multiple sclerosis, enrolled in a pregnancy study. The sample was CD8+ T cells from peripheral blood mononuclear cells, taken in the first trimester of pregnancy. The chain is built from TRBV9 and TRBJ1-2, with D unclear. CDR3 loop: CASSVAAQVVYYGYTF. CDR3 nucleotides: TGTGCCAGCAGCGTAGCAGCCCAGGTGGTGTACTATGGCTACACCTTC.